The sequence of this T cell receptor beta chain was determined in a study of OX40 agonist ivuxolimab in advanced cancers. About the full investigation: Ivuxolimab was a fully human IgG2 agonistic monoclonal antibody targeting the costimulatory receptor OX40 (CD134). Peripheral TCRbeta sequencing aimed to test whether ivuxolimab altered TCR sequence diversity and caused clonal T-cell expansion. The paper reports the monotherapy dose-escalation portion (N of about 50 patients) of the phase I ivuxolimab trial. In the dose-escalation cohort, 82.7% of patients were male, and the mean age was approximately 60 years, with a range of 23 to 79. Intravenous ivuxolimab was administered to patients every 2 weeks at six dose levels: 0.01, 0.1, 0.3, 1.5, 3 and 10 mg/kg. Patients were allowed to have had prior anti-PD-1, anti-PD-L1 or anti-CTLA-4 therapy, and 40% of the dose-escalation patients had previously received checkpoint inhibitors. Partial responses occurred in three dose-escalation patients: two with cutaneous melanoma and one with hepatocellular carcinoma. Of the 50 to 55 dose-escalation patients, hepatocellular carcinoma was present in about 20, melanoma in roughly 15, renal cell carcinoma in 9 and head and neck cancer in 9. On the study overall, not on this receptor specifically: Which antigens the clonally expanded peripheral T cells were specific for was not determined. Low levels of normalized T-cell clonal expansion were also seen in some patients who did not respond. In the 0.1-3.0 mg/kg groups, partial responders were among the patients with the lowest normalized peripheral clonal expansion, particularly in CD8+ T cells. After ivuxolimab, CD8+ T cells had more expanded clones than CD4+ T cells on average. Clonal expansion of both CD4+ and CD8+ blood T cells was observed from baseline to week 6 at doses 0.1 to 3.0 mg/kg.

Patients with a history of autoimmune disease or receiving systemic immunosuppression were excluded from the trial. Peripheral blood for TCR sequencing was collected from all dose cohorts at baseline, on cycle 4 day 1, and on cycle 7 day 1. The samples were taken from a phase I, first-in-human, multicenter, open-label dose-escalation trial of ivuxolimab. Adults with locally advanced or metastatic melanoma, renal cell, hepatocellular, or head and neck squamous cell carcinoma were enrolled in the trial. Before TCR sequencing, CD4+ and CD8+ T cells were separately sorted from peripheral blood. This clone has more than one count but fewer than ten. The antigen it binds to is not known. Within one base of it there is no much larger clone, and no base qualities were kept. V and J are truncated by 3 bases and 4 bases respectively, leaving an intervening sequence of 7 bases. CDR1 is given as MNHEY and CDR2 as SMNVEV, both from the germline V gene (reference sequence). The CDR3 holds 13 amino acids from the cysteine to the phenylalanine. Only the CDR3 portion is preserved as DNA: 39 bases, with reading frame beginning at the first base.

Genomic DNA was extracted from sorted cells for sequencing of the TCRbeta CDR3 region. The immunoSEQ Assay was used to sequence the TCRbeta CDR3 regions. As stored in TCRdb, this immuneACCESS dataset retains in-frame rearrangements with V and J assigned. A fraction of the clones does not appear; measured against another copy, unresolved V genes explain less than half of the discrepancy, and the remainder lacks a known reason. For this sample the table gives under 95,000 clones, of which roughly 85% were detected only once. The ten largest clones add up to 15% to 20% of the sample. This clonotype was sampled from an adult with an advanced solid tumor such as melanoma, head and neck, liver or kidney cancer. Sequencing was performed on CD4+ or CD8+ T cells sorted from blood, taken in a trial of the OX40 agonist ivuxolimab. The sequence is built from TRBV27 and TRBJ2-1; too little of a D gene remains to name it. The sequence in DNA is TGTGCCAGCAGTTTTTCTTATTACAATGAGCAGTTCTTC. Translated, this is CASSFSYYNEQFF.